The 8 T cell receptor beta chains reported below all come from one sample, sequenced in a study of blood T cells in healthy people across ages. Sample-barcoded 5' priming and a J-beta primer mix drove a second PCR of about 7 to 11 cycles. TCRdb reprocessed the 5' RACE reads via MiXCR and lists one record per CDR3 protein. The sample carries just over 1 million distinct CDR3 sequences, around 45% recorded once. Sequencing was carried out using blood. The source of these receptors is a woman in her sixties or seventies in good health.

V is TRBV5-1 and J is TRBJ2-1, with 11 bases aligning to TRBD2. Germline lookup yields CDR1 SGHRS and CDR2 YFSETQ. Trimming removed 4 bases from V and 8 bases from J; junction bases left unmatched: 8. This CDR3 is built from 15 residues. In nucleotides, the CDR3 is TGCGCCAGCAGCCCCTTAGCGGGAGGGGCGTATGAGCAGTTCTTC. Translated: CASSPLAGGAYEQFF.

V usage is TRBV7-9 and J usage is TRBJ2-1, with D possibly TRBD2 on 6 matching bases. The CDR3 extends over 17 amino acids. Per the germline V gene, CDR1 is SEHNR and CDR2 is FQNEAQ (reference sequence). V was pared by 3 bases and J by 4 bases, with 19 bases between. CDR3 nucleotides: TGTGCCAGCAGCTTGGCCCAAGGCGGGGCAGGATACAATGAGCAGTTCTTC. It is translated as CASSLAQGGAGYNEQFF.

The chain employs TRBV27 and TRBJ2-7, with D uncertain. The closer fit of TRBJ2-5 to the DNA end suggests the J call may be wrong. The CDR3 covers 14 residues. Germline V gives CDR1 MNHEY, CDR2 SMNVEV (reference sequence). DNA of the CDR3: TGTGCCAGCAGCTCCCTGGGCAGGAGAGAGACCCAGTACTTC. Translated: CASSSLGRRETQYF.

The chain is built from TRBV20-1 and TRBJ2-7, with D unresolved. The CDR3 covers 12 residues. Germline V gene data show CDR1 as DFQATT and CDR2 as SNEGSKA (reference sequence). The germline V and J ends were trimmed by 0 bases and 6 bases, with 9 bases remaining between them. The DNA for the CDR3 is TGCAGTGCTAGAGACAACTTTGGCGAGCAGTACTTC. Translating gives CSARDNFGEQYF.

CDR3 nucleotides: TGCAGTGCTAGAGACGCGGCGACACTCAACAATGAGCAGTACTTC. Its translation is CSARDAATLNNEQYF. The chain employs TRBV20-1 and TRBJ2-5; D ambiguous. This CDR3 is built from 15 residues. V gave up 0 bases and J gave up 11 bases, with 22 bases separating them. CDR1 DFQATT and CDR2 SNEGSKA come from the germline V gene (reference sequence).

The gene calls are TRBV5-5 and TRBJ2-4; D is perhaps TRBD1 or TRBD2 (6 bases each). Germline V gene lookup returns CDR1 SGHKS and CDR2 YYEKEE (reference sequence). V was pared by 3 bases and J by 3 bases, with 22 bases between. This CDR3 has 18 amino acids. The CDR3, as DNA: TGTGCCAGCAGCTCCAACCCCGGGACGGGGGCCATCAAAAACATTCAGTACTTC. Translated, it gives CASSSNPGTGAIKNIQYF.

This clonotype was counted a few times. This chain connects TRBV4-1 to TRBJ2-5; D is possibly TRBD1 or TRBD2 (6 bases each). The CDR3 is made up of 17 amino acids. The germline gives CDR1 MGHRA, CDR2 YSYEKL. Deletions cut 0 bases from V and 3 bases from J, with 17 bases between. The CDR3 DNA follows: TGCGCCAGCAGCCAAGATAGGGGGAGTAGCGGTGAAGAGACCCAGTACTTC. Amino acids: CASSQDRGSSGEETQYF.

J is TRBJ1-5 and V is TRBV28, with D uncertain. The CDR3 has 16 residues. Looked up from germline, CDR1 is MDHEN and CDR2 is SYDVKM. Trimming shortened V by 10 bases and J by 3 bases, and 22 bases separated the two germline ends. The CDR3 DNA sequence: TGTGCCAACCAGGAGGCGCCCGGAGGGATCAATCAGCCCCAGCATTTT. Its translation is CANQEAPGGINQPQHF.